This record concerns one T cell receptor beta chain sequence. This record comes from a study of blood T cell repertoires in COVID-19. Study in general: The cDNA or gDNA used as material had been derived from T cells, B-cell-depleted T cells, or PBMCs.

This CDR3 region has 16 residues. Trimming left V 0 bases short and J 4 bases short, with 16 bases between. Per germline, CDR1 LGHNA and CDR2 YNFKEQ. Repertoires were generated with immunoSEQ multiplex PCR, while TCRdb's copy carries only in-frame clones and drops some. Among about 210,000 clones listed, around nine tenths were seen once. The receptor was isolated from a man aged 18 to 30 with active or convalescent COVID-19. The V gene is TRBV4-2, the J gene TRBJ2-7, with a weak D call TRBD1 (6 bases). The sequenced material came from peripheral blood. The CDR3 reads CASSQEGRDIGYEQYF. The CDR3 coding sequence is TGTGCCAGCAGCCAAGAGGGCAGGGACATTGGGTACGAGCAGTACTTC.